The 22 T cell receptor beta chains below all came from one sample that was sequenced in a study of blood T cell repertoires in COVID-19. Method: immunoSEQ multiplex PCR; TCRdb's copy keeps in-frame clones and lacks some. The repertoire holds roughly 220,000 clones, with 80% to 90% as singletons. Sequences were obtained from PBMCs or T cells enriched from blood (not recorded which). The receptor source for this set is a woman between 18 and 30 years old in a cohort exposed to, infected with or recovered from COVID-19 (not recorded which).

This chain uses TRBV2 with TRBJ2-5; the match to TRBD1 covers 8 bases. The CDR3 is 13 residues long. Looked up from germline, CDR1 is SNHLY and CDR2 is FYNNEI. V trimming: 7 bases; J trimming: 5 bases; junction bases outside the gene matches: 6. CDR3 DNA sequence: TGTGCCAGCACAGGGGGCGTGGCGGAGACCCAGTACTTC. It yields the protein CASTGGVAETQYF.

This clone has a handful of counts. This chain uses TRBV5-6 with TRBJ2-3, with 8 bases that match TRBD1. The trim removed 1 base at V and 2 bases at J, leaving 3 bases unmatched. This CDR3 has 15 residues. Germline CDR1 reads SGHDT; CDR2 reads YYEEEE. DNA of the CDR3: TGTGCCAGCAGCTTGTGGACAGGGACCACAGATACGCAGTATTTT. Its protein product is CASSLWTGTTDTQYF.

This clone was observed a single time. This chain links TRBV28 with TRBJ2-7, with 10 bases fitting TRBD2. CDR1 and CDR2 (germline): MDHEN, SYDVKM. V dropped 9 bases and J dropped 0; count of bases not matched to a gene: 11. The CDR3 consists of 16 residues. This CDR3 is CASQGAGGLRSYEQYF. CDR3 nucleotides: TGTGCCAGTCAGGGAGCGGGGGGGCTACGCTCCTACGAGCAGTACTTC.

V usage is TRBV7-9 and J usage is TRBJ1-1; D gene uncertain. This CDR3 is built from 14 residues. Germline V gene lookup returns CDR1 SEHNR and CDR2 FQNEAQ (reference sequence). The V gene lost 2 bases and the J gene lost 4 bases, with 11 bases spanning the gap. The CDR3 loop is CASSLSSGGTEAFF. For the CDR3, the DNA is TGTGCCAGCAGCTTAAGTTCGGGAGGCACTGAAGCTTTCTTT.

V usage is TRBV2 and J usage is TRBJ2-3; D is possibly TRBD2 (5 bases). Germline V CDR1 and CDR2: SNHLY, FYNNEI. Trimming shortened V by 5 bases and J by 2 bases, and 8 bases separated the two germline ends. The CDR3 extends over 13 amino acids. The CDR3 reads CASSREPTDTQYF. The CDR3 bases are TGTGCCAGCAGTCGGGAACCCACAGATACGCAGTATTTT.

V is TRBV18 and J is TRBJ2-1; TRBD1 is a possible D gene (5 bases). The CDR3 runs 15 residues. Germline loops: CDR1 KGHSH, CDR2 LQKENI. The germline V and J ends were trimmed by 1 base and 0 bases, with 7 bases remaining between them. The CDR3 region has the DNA TGTGCCAGCTCACCACAGGGGTCCTCCTACAATGAGCAGTTCTTC. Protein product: CASSPQGSSYNEQFF.

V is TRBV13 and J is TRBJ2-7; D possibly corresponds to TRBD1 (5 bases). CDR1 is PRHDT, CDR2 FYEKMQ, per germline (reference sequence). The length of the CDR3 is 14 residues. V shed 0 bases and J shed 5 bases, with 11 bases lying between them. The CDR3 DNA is TGTGCCAGCAGCTTAGGAGGGGCGGCCCACGAGCAGTACTTC. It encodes CASSLGGAAHEQYF.

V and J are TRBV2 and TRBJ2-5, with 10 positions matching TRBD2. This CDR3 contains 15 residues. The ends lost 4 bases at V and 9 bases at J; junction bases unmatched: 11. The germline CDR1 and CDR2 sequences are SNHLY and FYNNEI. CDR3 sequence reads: CASSGFTSGVVPQYF. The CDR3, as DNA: TGTGCCAGCAGTGGATTCACTAGCGGGGTGGTGCCCCAGTACTTC.

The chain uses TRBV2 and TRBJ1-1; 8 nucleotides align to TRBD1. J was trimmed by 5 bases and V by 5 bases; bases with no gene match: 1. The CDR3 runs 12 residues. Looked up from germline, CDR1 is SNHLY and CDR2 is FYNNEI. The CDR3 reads CASSTGGTEAFF. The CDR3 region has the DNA TGTGCCAGCAGTACAGGGGGAACTGAAGCTTTCTTT.

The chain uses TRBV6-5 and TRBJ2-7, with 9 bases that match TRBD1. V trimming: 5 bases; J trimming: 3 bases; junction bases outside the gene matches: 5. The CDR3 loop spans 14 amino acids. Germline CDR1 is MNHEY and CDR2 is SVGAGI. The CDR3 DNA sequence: TGTGCCAGCAGTATCGGGACAGGGTACTACGAGCAGTACTTC. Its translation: CASSIGTGYYEQYF.

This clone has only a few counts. The CDR3 sequence: CASSIPTAYNEQFF. CDR3 nucleotides: TGTGCCAGTAGTATCCCCACAGCTTACAATGAGCAGTTCTTC. The genes are TRBV19 and TRBJ2-1; the D is unclear. V was trimmed by 3 bases and J by 4 bases, leaving 10 bases between them. From germline, CDR1 is LNHDA and CDR2 SQIVND (reference sequence). This CDR3 has 14 amino acids.

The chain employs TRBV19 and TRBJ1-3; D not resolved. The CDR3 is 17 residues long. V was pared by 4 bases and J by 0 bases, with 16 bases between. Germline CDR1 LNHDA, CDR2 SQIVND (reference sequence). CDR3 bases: TGTGCCAGTAGTAACTCCCCCGGAGGAAGCTCTGGAAACACCATATATTTT. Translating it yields CASSNSPGGSSGNTIYF.

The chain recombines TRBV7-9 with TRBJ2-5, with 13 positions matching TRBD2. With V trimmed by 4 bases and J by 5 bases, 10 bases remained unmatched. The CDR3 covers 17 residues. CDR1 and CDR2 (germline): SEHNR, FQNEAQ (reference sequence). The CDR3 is CASSSDGGLAGVETQYF. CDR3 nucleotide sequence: TGTGCCAGCAGCTCCGACGGCGGACTAGCGGGAGTGGAGACCCAGTACTTC.

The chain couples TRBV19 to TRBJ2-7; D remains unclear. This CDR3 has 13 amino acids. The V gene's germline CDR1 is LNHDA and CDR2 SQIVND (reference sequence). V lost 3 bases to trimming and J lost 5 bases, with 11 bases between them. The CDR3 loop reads CASSIGRNNEQYF. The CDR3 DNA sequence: TGTGCCAGTAGTATCGGCAGGAATAACGAGCAGTACTTC.

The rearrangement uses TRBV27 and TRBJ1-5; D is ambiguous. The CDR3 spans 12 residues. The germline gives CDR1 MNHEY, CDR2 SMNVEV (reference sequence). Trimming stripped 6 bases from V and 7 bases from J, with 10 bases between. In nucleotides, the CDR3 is TGTGCCAGCAGGGGAGGGAACCAGCCCCAGCATTTT. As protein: CASRGGNQPQHF.

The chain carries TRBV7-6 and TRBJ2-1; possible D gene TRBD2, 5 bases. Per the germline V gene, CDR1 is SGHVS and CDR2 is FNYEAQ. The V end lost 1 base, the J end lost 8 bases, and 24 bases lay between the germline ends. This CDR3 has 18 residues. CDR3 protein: CASSLERVRENGKDEQFF. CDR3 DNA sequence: TGTGCCAGCAGCTTAGAAAGGGTAAGAGAGAACGGGAAGGATGAGCAGTTCTTC.

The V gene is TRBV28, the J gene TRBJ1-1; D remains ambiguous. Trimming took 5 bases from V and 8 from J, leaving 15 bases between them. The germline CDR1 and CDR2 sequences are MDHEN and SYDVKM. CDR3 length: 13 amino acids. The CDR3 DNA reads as TGTGCCAGCAGTCCTAGACCCGGCGCCGAAGCTTTCTTT. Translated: CASSPRPGAEAFF.

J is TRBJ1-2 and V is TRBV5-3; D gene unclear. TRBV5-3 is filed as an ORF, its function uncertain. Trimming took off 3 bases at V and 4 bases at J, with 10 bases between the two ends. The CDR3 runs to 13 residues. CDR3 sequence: CARSYTVTYGYTF. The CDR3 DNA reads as TGTGCCAGAAGCTACACAGTTACCTATGGCTACACCTTC.

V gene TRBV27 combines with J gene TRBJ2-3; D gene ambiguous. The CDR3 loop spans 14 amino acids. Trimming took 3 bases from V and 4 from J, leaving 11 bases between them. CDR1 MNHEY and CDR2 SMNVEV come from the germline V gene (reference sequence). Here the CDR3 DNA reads TGTGCCAGCAGTTTGCAAACGGTGGCAGATACGCAGTATTTT. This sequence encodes CASSLQTVADTQYF.

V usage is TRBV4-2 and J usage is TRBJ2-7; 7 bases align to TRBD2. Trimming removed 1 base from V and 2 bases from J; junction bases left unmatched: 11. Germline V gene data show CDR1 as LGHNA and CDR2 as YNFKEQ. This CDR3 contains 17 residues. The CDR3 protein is CASSQGGGGRGTYEQYF. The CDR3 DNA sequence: TGTGCCAGCAGCCAAGGGGGCGGGGGAAGAGGAACCTACGAGCAGTACTTC.

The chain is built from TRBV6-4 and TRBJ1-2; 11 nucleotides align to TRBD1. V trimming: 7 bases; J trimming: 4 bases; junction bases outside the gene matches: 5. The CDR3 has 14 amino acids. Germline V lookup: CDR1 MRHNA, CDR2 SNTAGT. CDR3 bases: TGTGCCAGCACTCGGACAGGGGGCGCCTATGGCTACACCTTC. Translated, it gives CASTRTGGAYGYTF.

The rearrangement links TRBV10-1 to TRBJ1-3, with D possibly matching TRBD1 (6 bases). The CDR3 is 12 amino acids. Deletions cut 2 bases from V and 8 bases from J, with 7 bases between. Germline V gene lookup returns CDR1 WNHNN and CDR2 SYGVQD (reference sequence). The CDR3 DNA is TGCGCCAGCAGTGAGGGGGGCGACACCATATATTTT. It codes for CASSEGGDTIYF.